This T cell receptor (beta chain) was documented in a study of blood T cell repertoires in COVID-19. Libraries were prepared by immunoSEQ multiplex PCR; TCRdb keeps only in-frame clonotypes and omits some of them. The sample has roughly 50,000 clones, around 90% seen once. This CDR3 comprises 13 residues. Trimming cost V 3 bases and J 6 bases; bases outside gene matches: 4. Germline V gene lookup returns CDR1 SGHDT and CDR2 YYEEEE. The sequence was obtained from a man older than 75 with acute or convalescent COVID-19. Sequencing used peripheral blood. The V gene is TRBV5-6, the J gene TRBJ1-2; 8 bases map to TRBD1. The CDR3: CASSSETGDGYTF. As DNA, the CDR3 is TGTGCCAGCAGCTCAGAGACAGGGGATGGCTACACCTTC.